This is a list of T cell receptor beta chains from one sample in a study of blood T cell repertoires in COVID-19. Libraries were prepared by immunoSEQ multiplex PCR; TCRdb keeps only in-frame clonotypes and omits some of them. The table includes around 230,000 clones, about nine tenths detected once. Material: PBMCs or T cells enriched from blood (not recorded which). These receptors all stem from a woman between 25 and 40 years old who had recovered from COVID-19. Each CDR3 is given with its conserved first and last residue. D genes are given only for firm matches. For some rows the clone size is stated as once, few or many, or as a class when expanded; others skip it.

d_gene	j_gene	v_gene	abundance	CDR3aa	CDR3nt
TRBD1	TRBJ1-1	TRBV7-6	few	CASRRSGGTEAFF	TGTGCCAGCAGACGATCAGGGGGAACTGAAGCTTTCTTT
.	TRBJ1-2	TRBV5-1	.	CASSSGPGDGYTF	TGCGCCAGCAGCTCGGGACCAGGGGATGGCTACACCTTC
.	TRBJ2-2	TRBV7-7	.	CASSQGGQNTGELFF	TGTGCTAGCAGCCAGGGGGGCCAGAACACCGGGGAGCTGTTTTTT
TRBD1	TRBJ2-4	TRBV6-5	few	CASQTGGKNIQYF	TGTGCCAGTCAGACAGGGGGCAAAAACATTCAGTACTTC
.	TRBJ1-2	TRBV5-4	.	CASSLDQGNAYGYTF	TGTGCCAGCAGCTTGGACCAGGGTAATGCATATGGCTACACCTTC
.	TRBJ2-5	TRBV1	.	CTSSQTAGDLQETQYF	TGCACCAGCAGCCAAACAGCGGGGGACCTCCAAGAGACCCAGTACTTC
.	TRBJ2-1	TRBV4-3	.	CASSQDWRGDSNEQFF	TGCGCCAGCAGCCAAGATTGGCGGGGGGACAGCAATGAGCAGTTCTTC
TRBD1	TRBJ2-1	TRBV7-3	once	CASSRLPKGQGFQPYNEQFF	TGTGCCAGCAGTCGTCTCCCGAAAGGACAGGGTTTTCAACCCTACAATGAGCAGTTCTTC
.	TRBJ2-5	TRBV5-1	.	CASSLWAGRGETQYF	TGCGCCAGCAGCTTGTGGGCAGGGCGGGGAGAGACCCAGTACTTC
.	TRBJ1-2	TRBV5-6	.	CASSLHGGRGYTF	TGTGCCAGCAGCTTGCACGGGGGTAGGGGCTACACCTTC
.	TRBJ1-2	TRBV19	.	CASRERALRDYGYTF	TGTGCCAGTAGGGAAAGGGCCCTCAGGGACTATGGCTACACCTTC
.	TRBJ2-2	TRBV12-5	few	CASGFSGELFF	TGTGCTAGTGGTTTCTCCGGGGAGCTGTTTTTT
TRBD1	TRBJ1-1	TRBV6-5	.	CASSYSGTGVTEAFF	TGTGCCAGCAGTTACTCCGGGACAGGGGTCACTGAAGCTTTCTTT
.	TRBJ1-6	TRBV4-1	once	CASSQDYRAMSPLHF	TGCGCCAGCAGCCAAGATTACAGGGCAATGTCACCCCTCCACTTT
.	TRBJ1-2	TRBV7-2	.	CASSLSQGRGYTF	TGTGCCAGCAGCTTAAGTCAGGGTAGGGGCTACACCTTC